Listed below are T cell receptor beta chains from one sample, sequenced in a study of long-term antiretroviral therapy in people with HIV. Clones were sequenced by immunoSEQ multiplex PCR, and TCRdb holds only the in-frame ones, with some missing. The data hold about 21,000 clones, with around 83% observed a single time. The sequenced sample was unsorted PBMCs, obtained 0.2 years after starting antiretroviral therapy. The receptors here all came from a woman under 40 with HIV. CDR3s include the opening cysteine and the closing phenylalanine or tryptophan. D genes are given only for firm matches. A row's size may be missing; if present it is once, few, many or a size class.

>TRBJ2-3|TRBV19|NA|TRBD1
CASGTGGGSLVPDTQYF
TGTGCCAGTGGGACAGGGGGTGGCTCGTTAGTCCCAGATACGCAGTATTTT
>TRBJ2-3|TRBV4-2|once|TRBD1
CASSQEGTGEQYF
TGTGCCAGCAGCCAAGAAGGGACAGGAGAGCAGTATTTT
>TRBJ2-3|TRBV19|NA|TRBD2
CASSMGLAGITDTQYF
TGTGCCAGTAGTATGGGCCTAGCGGGGATCACAGATACGCAGTATTTT
>TRBJ2-4|TRBV19|NA|TRBD1
CASSTGGQGVNIQYF
TGTGCCAGTAGTACCGGAGGACAGGGGGTAAACATTCAGTACTTC
>TRBJ2-2|TRBV6-1|NA|NA
CASSGTGRSNTGELFF
TGTGCCAGCAGTGGAACCGGACGCTCCAACACCGGGGAGCTGTTTTTT
>TRBJ1-1|TRBV11-2|once|NA
CASSPTAAGTEAFF
TGTGCCAGCAGCCCCACAGCTGCCGGGACTGAAGCTTTCTTT
>TRBJ2-7|TRBV11-2|NA|NA
CASSLAGTYEQYF
TGTGCCAGCAGCTTAGCCGGCACCTACGAGCAGTACTTC
>TRBJ1-4|TRBV6-5|NA|NA
CASSLPGVGEKLFF
TGTGCCAGCAGTTTACCAGGGGTTGGTGAAAAACTGTTTTTT
>TRBJ2-3|TRBV27|NA|NA
CASSTGSDTQYF
TGTGCCAGCAGTACAGGGTCAGATACGCAGTATTTT
>TRBJ1-5|TRBV18|few|NA
CASSPSGNQPQHF
TGTGCCAGCTCACCTTCGGGGAATCAGCCCCAGCATTTT
>TRBJ2-4|TRBV30|NA|NA
CAWNQGPAAKNIQYF
TGTGCCTGGAACCAAGGACCCGCCGCCAAAAACATTCAGTACTTC
>TRBJ2-6|TRBV18|NA|TRBD2
CASSPLAGGPHGANVLTF
TGTGCCAGCTCACCACTAGCGGGGGGGCCTCACGGGGCCAACGTCCTGACTTTC
>TRBJ2-5|TRBV11-1|NA|NA
CASSLDLGSQETQYF
TGTGCCAGCAGCTTAGACTTAGGGAGTCAAGAGACCCAGTACTTC
>TRBJ2-3|TRBV4-2|once|NA
CASSQEVGGVGTDTQYF
TGTGCCAGCAGCCAAGAAGTAGGCGGGGTTGGTACAGATACGCAGTATTTT
>TRBJ2-2|TRBV9|NA|NA
CASSAENTGELFF
TGTGCCAGCAGCGCCGAGAACACCGGGGAGCTGTTTTTT
>TRBJ1-1|TRBV9|few|NA
CASSVKGGTEAFF
TGTGCCAGCAGCGTTAAGGGCGGGACTGAAGCTTTCTTT
>TRBJ1-4|TRBV15|once|NA
CATSRDAGTNEKLFF
TGTGCCACCAGCAGAGATGCGGGAACTAATGAAAAACTGTTTTTT
>TRBJ1-2|TRBV19|NA|NA
CASSQPGQEGYTF
TGTGCCAGTAGCCAACCGGGACAAGAAGGCTACACCTTC
>TRBJ2-3|TRBV5-1|NA|TRBD2
CASTLGRGGGTDTQYF
TGCGCCAGCACCCTCGGCCGGGGGGGCGGCACAGATACGCAGTATTTT
>TRBJ2-1|TRBV11-2|NA|NA
CASRPGTSSYNEQFF
TGTGCCAGCAGGCCCGGGACCTCCAGCTACAATGAGCAGTTCTTC
>TRBJ2-7|TRBV5-6|NA|NA
CASSLGLAPYEQYF
TGTGCCAGCAGCTTGGGACTTGCTCCCTACGAGCAGTACTTC
>TRBJ1-1|TRBV30|NA|TRBD1
CAWSGGTGRGTEAFF
TGTGCCTGGAGTGGAGGGACAGGGAGAGGCACTGAAGCTTTCTTT
>TRBJ1-2|TRBV11-2|NA|NA
CASSLDIDGYTF
TGTGCCAGCAGCTTAGATATTGATGGCTACACCTTC
>TRBJ2-7|TRBV5-1|NA|TRBD2
CASSSVTAGGPAYEQYF
TGCGCCAGCAGTTCCGTTACGGCGGGGGGCCCTGCCTACGAGCAGTACTTC
>TRBJ1-6|TRBV2|NA|NA
CACRGGNSPLHF
TGTGCCTGTCGGGGGGGTAATTCACCCCTCCACTTT
>TRBJ1-2|TRBV5-1|NA|NA
CASSLGYWMSQEGVGYTF
TGCGCCAGCAGCTTGGGGTACTGGATGTCTCAAGAGGGTGTCGGCTACACCTTC
>TRBJ2-3|TRBV5-1|NA|NA
CASTPRGLTDTQYF
TGCGCCAGCACCCCCCGGGGCCTCACAGATACGCAGTATTTT
>TRBJ2-7|TRBV6-1|once|NA
CASSEFWRQIEGVLSYEQYF
TGTGCCAGCAGTGAATTTTGGCGACAAATCGAGGGGGTTCTTTCCTACGAGCAGTACTTC
>TRBJ2-7|TRBV7-6|NA|NA
CASSITGRGALPYEQYF
TGTGCCAGCAGCATAACCGGGCGGGGAGCCCTCCCCTACGAGCAGTACTTC
>TRBJ1-6|TRBV2|NA|NA
CASKSKYNSPLHF
TGTGCCAGCAAATCGAAATATAATTCACCCCTCCACTTT
>TRBJ2-2|TRBV27|few|TRBD1
CASSSGQYTGELFF
TGTGCCAGCAGTTCGGGACAGTACACCGGGGAGCTGTTTTTT
>TRBJ2-1|TRBV7-3|once|NA
CASSLTGDEQFF
TGTGCCAGCAGCTTAACGGGGGACGAGCAGTTCTTC
>TRBJ2-7|TRBV5-1|few|TRBD1
CASSLEGQGNYEQYF
TGCGCCAGCAGCTTGGAGGGACAGGGGAACTACGAGCAGTACTTC
>TRBJ1-5|TRBV19|NA|NA
CASSIGIRVGEPQHF
TGTGCCAGTAGTATAGGTATCAGGGTCGGGGAGCCCCAGCATTTT